This T cell receptor beta chain was profiled in a study of shared clonotypes between healthy human individuals (TCRdb year 2020). Looking at the study overall: Two women and a few men aged 18 to 49 years were included in the cohort. To increase sequencing depth and limit assay-specific biases, different laboratories used diverse techniques to prepare libraries and sequence TCR repertoires. Per donor, leukapheresis produced somewhere between about 0.94 and 8.9 billion PBMCs. For each donor, CD4 naive and CD4 memory were each given three plates, CD8 naive was given two plates, and CD8 memory was given one plate. The study deeply sequenced blood TCR repertoires of roughly five healthy adults to estimate repertoire size and the extent of clonotype sharing between individuals.

Findings and caveats that apply to the study as a whole: The genetic and exposure-history diversity represented was limited by the small number of donors. Sampling was restricted to blood, and TCR repertoires in tissues likely differ from the TCR repertoires found in blood. About 4.5% of naive CD4, more than 3% of naive CD8, roughly 2.4% of memory CD4, and 0.4% of memory CD8 clonotypes were shared across a few donors. Naive subsets generally had larger estimated clonotype richness than memory subsets. Pairwise subsampling indicated that sequencing depth was expected to affect the degree of clonotype sharing among donors. Clonotypes shared by all four sorted-subset donors showed higher generation probabilities than non-shared clonotypes. Incomplete sequencing was indicated by rarefaction of sorted-subset datasets, despite the large sequencing depth.

TCR CDR3 regions were amplified from genomic DNA by multiplex PCR using the deep immunoSEQ assay. For each cell subset, the extracted genomic DNA was distributed evenly across all wells of several immunoSEQ 96-well plates, and each plate served as one replicate. Each replicate PCR for sorted subsets received 150 to 250 ng genomic DNA, equal to about 30,000 T cell genomes. The purified libraries were quantified using a Qubit 3.0 fluorometer, sized with a Bioanalyzer 2100, and then quantified again using the KAPA Library Quantification kit. Every immunoSEQ 96-well plate was sequenced on a separate single-read 150-cycle Illumina NextSeq 550 flow cell. Per the authors' processing: Because the immunoSEQ output held only junctional sequences and lacked quality scores, the filtering could not match the filtering applied to full-length reads. To assign V/J genes and CDR3, sequences were annotated using PyIR, a Python wrapper for IgBLAST v1.9, with IMGT germline references. Reads were filtered out if the reads had weak V/J assignments (E-value above 1e-6), no CDR3, stop codons, out-of-frame junctions, or ambiguous translated residues. V3J clonotypes were defined as sequences sharing an identical inferred V gene, J gene, and CDR3 amino acid sequence. Percentage overlap between repertoires was computed as shared unique clonotypes divided by the size of the smaller repertoire. Repertoire richness was assessed with RTK rarefaction, the Chao1 estimator, and Recon v2.1 estimates of unobserved clonotypes. Generation probabilities were computed with OLGA for all TCRbeta clonotypes obtained by the gDNA method from several donors. TCRdb provides this immuneACCESS table in a form limited to in-frame rearrangements. Some clones are lacking; in checked studies, under half of them reflect an unresolved V gene, and why the rest are absent is not known. D and trimming were read from the DNA, whereas the V and J calls and clone size are those reported in that table. The sample includes over 2 million clones, with 95% observed a single time. The ten most abundant clones make up around 0.13% of the sample.

The donors were healthy, HIV-negative adults who had no recently reported acute infections or vaccinations. Every donor was a Caucasian adult residing in Nashville, Tennessee, USA. Magnetic negative selection was used to enrich CD4+ T cells, after which naive cells were positively selected on CD45RA and the negative fraction became the memory subset. Blood was obtained by leukapheresis, after which PBMCs were separated by Ficoll-Histopaque density gradient centrifugation and cryopreserved in liquid nitrogen vapor phase. Analytical flow cytometry was used to check the purity and quantity of each magnetically sorted T cell population. Genomic DNA was isolated from every sorted fraction and measured by UV absorbance on a Nanodrop 2000c. A remark on this clone: Its antigen is unknown. No much larger clone is present one base from it, and per-base qualities are unavailable.

This sequence was found in a man aged 18 to 30 in good health. The sample was naive CD4+ T cells sorted from blood. This specimen's cell subset or site label, interpreted: CD45RA+ positively selected.

The nucleotides are TGTGCCAGCAGTTACATTACAGGTGGGACTGAAGCTTTCTTT. Its protein product is CASSYITGGTEAFF. Recombination connected TRBV11-2 to TRBJ1-1, and TRBD1 may be the D gene, going by 5 matching bases. V lost 6 bases and J lost 5 bases; the stretch between them is 16 bases long. Taken from the germline V gene, the CDR1 and CDR2 loops are SGHAT and FQNNGV. The CDR3 contains 14 residues, cysteine and phenylalanine counted. Kept here is only the CDR3 DNA, which spans 42 bases and is read in frame from base 1.